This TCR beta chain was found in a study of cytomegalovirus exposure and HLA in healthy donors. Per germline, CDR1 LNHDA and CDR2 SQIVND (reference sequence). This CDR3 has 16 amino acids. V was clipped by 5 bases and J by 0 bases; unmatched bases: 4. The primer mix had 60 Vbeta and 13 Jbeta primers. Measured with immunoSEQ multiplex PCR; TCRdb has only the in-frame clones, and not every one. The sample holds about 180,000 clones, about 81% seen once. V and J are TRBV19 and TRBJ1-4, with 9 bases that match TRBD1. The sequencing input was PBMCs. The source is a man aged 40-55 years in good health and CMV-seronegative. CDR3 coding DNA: TGTGCCAGTAGTCCCACAGGGGGCCCAACTAATGAAAAACTGTTTTTT. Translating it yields CASSPTGGPTNEKLFF. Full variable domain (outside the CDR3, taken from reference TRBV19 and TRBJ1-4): DGGITQSPKYLFRKEGQNVTLSCEQNLNHDAMYWYRQDPGQGLRLIYYSQIVNDFQKGDIAEGYSVSREKKESFPLTVTSAQKNPTAFYLCASSPTGGPTNEKLFFGSGTQLSVL.